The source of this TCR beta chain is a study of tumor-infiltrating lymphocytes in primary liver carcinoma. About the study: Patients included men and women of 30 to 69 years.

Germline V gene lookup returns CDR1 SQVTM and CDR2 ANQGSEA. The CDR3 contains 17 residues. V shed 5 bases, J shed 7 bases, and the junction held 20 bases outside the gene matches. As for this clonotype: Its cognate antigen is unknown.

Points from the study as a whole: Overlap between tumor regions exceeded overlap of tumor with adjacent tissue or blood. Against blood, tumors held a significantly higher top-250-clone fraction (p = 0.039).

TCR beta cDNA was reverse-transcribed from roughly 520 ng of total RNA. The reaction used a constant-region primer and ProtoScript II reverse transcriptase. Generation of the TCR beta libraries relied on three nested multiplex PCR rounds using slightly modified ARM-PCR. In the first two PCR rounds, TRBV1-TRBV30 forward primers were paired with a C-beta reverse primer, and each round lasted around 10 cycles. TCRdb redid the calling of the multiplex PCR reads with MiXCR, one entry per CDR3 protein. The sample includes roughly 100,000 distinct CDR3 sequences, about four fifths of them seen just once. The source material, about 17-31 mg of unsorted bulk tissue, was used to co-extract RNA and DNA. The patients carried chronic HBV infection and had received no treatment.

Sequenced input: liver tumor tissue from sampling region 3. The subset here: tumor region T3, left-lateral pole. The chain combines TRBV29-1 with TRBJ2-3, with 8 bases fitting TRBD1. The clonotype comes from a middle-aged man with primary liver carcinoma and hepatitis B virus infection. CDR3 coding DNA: TGCAGCGTTTTGGGGCCCGGGACAGGCTTTGATAGATATACGCAGTATTTT. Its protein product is CSVLGPGTGFDRYTQYF.